This T cell receptor (beta chain) derives from a study of post-analysis software for immune sequencing data. Unique molecular identifiers tagged the TCR beta cDNA libraries. TCRdb redid the calling of the PCR reads with MiXCR, one entry per CDR3 protein. This repertoire shows approximately 730,000 distinct CDR3 sequences, 40% to 55% found once; its top ten account for approximately 4.4%. Study-level results: The study found significantly lower normalized Chao1 diversity in multiple sclerosis patients than in controls. Batch-matched samples strongly co-clustered by F measure. Among five TRBV segments more frequent in patients than controls were TRBV5-6, TRBV5-1 and TRBV20-1.

This clonotype was seen more than once but under ten times. Its specificity is unknown. Germline CDR1 and CDR2: MNHNS and SASEGT. This CDR3 is built from 17 residues. Trimming removed 6 bases from V and 2 bases from J; junction bases left unmatched: 14. Specimen: blood. The rearrangement uses TRBV6-1 and TRBJ2-7, with 9 bases that match TRBD1. This sequence originates from a girl aged 10-17 years with multiple sclerosis. The CDR3 DNA is TGTGCCAGCAGCGAACTTTGGGGACAGGGCAAAACCTACGAGCAGTACTTC. It is translated as CASSELWGQGKTYEQYF.